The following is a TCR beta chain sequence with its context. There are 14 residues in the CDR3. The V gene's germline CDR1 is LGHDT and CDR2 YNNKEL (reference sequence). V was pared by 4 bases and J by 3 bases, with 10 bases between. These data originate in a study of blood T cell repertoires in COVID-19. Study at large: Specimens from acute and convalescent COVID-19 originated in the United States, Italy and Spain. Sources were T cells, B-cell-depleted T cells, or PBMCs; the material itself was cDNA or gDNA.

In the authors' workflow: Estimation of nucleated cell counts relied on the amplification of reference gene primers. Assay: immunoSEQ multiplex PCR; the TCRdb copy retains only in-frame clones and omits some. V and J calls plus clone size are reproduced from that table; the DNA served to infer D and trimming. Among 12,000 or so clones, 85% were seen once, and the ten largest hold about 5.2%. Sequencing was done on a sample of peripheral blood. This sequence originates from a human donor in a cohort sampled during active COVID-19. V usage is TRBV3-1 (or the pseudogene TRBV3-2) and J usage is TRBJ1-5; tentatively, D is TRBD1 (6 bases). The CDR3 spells CASSRTGPNQPQHF. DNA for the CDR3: TGTGCCAGCAGCCGTACAGGGCCCAATCAGCCCCAGCATTTT.